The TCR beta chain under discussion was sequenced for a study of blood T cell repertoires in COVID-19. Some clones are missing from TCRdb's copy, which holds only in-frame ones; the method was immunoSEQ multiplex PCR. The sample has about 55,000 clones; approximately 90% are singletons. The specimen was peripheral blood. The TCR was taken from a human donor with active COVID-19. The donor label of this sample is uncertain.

The CDR3 DNA sequence: TGTGCCAGTAGTATCCAAGATACGCAGTATTTT. Translating gives CASSIQDTQYF. The V call is TRBV19, the J call TRBJ2-3; D remains ambiguous. Germline V gene sequence: CDR1 LNHDA, CDR2 SQIVND (reference sequence). V gave up 3 bases and J gave up 5 bases, with 3 bases separating them. The CDR3 is 11 residues long.